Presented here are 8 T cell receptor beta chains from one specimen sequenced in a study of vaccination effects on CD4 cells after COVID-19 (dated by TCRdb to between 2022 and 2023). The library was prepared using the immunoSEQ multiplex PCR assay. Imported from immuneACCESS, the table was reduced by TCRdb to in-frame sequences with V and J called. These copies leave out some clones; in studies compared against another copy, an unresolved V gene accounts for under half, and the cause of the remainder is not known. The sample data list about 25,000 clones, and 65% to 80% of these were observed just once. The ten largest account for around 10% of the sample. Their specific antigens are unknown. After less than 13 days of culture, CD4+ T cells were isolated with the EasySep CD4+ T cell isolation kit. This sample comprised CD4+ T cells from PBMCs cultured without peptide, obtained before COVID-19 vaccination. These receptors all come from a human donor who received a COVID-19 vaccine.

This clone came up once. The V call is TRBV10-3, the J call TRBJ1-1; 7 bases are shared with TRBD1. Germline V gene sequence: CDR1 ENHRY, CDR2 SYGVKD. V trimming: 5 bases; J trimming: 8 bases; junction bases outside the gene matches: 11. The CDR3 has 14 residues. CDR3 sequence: CAISLDREAREAFF. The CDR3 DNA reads TGTGCCATCAGTCTCGACAGGGAAGCGCGGGAAGCTTTCTTT.

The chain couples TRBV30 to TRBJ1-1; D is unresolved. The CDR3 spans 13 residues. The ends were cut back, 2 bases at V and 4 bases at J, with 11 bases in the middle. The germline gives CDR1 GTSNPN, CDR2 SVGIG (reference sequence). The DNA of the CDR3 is TGTGCCTGGAGTAGTAAGGGTAGCACTGAAGCTTTCTTT. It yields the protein CAWSSKGSTEAFF.

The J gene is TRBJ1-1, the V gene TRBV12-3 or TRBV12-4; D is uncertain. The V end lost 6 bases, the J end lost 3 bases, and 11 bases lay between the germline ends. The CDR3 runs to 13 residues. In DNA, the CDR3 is TGTGCCAGCAGCTACCGGGCATACACTGAAGCTTTCTTT. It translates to CASSYRAYTEAFF.

CDR3 bases: TGCAGTTCAGGTTCTAATGAAAAACTGTTTTTT. Its translation: CSSGSNEKLFF. The chain has TRBV20-1 and TRBJ1-4; D uncertain. V gave up 8 bases and J gave up 3 bases, with 7 bases separating them. Germline V gives CDR1 DFQATT, CDR2 SNEGSKA (reference sequence). This CDR3 region has 11 residues.

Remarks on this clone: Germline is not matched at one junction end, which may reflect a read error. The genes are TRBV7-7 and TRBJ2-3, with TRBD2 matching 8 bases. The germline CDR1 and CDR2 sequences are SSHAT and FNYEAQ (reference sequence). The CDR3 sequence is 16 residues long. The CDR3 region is CASSSGAGAGTDTQYF. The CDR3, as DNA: TGTGCTAGCAGCTCGGGAGCGGGAGCGGGCACAGATACGCAGTATTTT.

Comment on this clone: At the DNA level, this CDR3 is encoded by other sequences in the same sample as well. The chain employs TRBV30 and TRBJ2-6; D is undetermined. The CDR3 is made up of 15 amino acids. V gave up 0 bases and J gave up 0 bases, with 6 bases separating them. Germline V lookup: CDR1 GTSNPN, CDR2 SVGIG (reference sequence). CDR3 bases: TGTGCCTGGAGTGTACTGGGCTCTGGGGCCAACGTCCTGACTTTC. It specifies CAWSVLGSGANVLTF.

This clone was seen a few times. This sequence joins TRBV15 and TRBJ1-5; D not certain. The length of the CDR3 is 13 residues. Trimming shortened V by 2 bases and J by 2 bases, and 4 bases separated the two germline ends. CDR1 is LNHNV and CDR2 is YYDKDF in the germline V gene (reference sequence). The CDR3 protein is CATSRQGNQPQHF. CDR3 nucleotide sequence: TGTGCCACCAGCAGACAGGGCAATCAGCCCCAGCATTTT.

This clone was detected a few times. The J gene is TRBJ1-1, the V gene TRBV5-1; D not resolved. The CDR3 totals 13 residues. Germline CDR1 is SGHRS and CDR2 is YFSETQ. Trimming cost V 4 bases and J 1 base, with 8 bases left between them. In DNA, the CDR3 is TGCGCCAGCAGCCGGAACAGGAACACTGAAGCTTTCTTT. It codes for CASSRNRNTEAFF. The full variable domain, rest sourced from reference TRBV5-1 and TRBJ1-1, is KAGVTQTPRYLIKTRGQQVTLSCSPISGHRSVSWYQQTPGQGLQFLFEYFSETQRNKGNFPGRFSGRQFSNSRSEMNVSTLELGDSALYLCASSRNRNTEAFFGQGTRLTVV.